This TCR beta chain is drawn from a study of blood T cell repertoires in COVID-19 (TCRdb year 2020). With respect to the entire study: Samples from collaborators originated in the United States, Italy and Spain and spanned both the acute and convalescent phases of COVID-19. Samples came from the ongoing ImmuneRACE study (first 160 participants) plus 1,254 subjects from 6 global collaborators. The repertoires were released in a freely available public database meant as a resource for research on the immune response to SARS-CoV-2. HLA class I and class II types, where available, came from metadata supplied by the sample provider rather than from assay-based typing. Sample metadata almost always included a de-identified subject ID, COVID-19 status, age in years and sex. The prospective study material was composed of cDNA or gDNA derived from T cells, B-cell-depleted T cells, or PBMCs. Subjects who had been exposed to COVID-19, were actively infected with it, or had recovered from it provided the deeply sampled blood TCRbeta repertoires that made up the dataset. Points the paper makes about the study in general: The quantity of clinical and demographic metadata differed by source and by participant and was supplied without curation.

The CDR3 contains 15 residues, cysteine and phenylalanine counted. Just the 45-base CDR3 DNA is kept, in frame starting at base 1. At the junction V is shortened by 1 base and J by 2 bases, with 8 bases in between. The germline V gene provides CDR1 KGHSH and CDR2 LQKENI. Collaborating institutions collected whole blood in K2EDTA tubes following their own protocols. Collaborator samples were shipped for TCRbeta analysis as frozen whole blood, isolated PBMCs, or DNA extracted from either sample type. TCRbeta CDR3 regions were amplified from genomic DNA using the immunoSEQ Assay, a bias-controlled multiplex PCR. The source study handled its data this way. The number of nucleated cells in each sample was estimated by amplification of reference gene primers within the assay. To quantify the absolute abundance of each unique TCRbeta CDR3 rearrangement, sequence reads were collapsed and filtered. For each sample, productive Simpson clonality was calculated as the square root of Simpson's diversity index over productive rearrangements. Drawn from immuneACCESS, this table holds only the in-frame rearrangements with V and J called that TCRdb kept. Clones are partly lost; checked studies trace under half to an unresolved V gene and leave the rest unexplained. The DNA gave D and trimming, while V, J and clone size come from that table. This sample comprises about 160,000 clones, about nine tenths of them detected only once. Together, the top ten hold roughly a sixth of the sample.

On this clone: This clone's antigen is unknown. No qualities accompany the bases; no much larger clone lies one base away.

Recombination connected TRBV18 to TRBJ1-4; no D gene is confidently identified. The sequence was collected from a man between 60 and 75 years old with active or convalescent COVID-19. Sample: peripheral blood. The CDR3 corresponds to CASSPLAGTNEKLFF. The DNA sequence reads TGTGCCAGCTCACCACTTGCGGGGACTAATGAAAAACTGTTTTTT.